A single sample is the source of the 25 T cell receptor beta chains below, sequenced in a study of blood T cell repertoires in COVID-19. Using immunoSEQ multiplex PCR, the repertoire was profiled, and TCRdb retains in-frame clones only, with some absent. The sample lists about 190,000 clones; more than 60% were seen once. Sample: peripheral blood. These receptors all stem from a man in his forties or fifties who had recovered from COVID-19.

CDR3 in DNA: TGCAGCGTTGATCAGGGGGCTTCCTCCCTTTTGAGGAACACTGAAGCTTTCTTT. The encoded protein is CSVDQGASSLLRNTEAFF. The V and J genes are TRBV29-1 and TRBJ1-1; 8 positions agree with TRBD1. This CDR3 is built from 18 residues. V dropped 3 bases and J dropped 1; count of bases not matched to a gene: 16. Germline lookup yields CDR1 SQVTM and CDR2 ANQGSEA.

This clone was detected only a few times. Here the CDR3 DNA reads TGTGCCTGGACTAGTTGGAGCACTGAAGCTTTCTTT. Protein: CAWTSWSTEAFF. V and J are TRBV30 and TRBJ1-1; no definite D call. V was pared by 4 bases and J by 4 bases, with 10 bases between. Germline V CDR1 and CDR2: GTSNPN, SVGIG (reference sequence). This CDR3 contains 12 residues.

The genes are TRBV5-6 and TRBJ1-4; 8 bases line up with TRBD1. Germline trimming cut 7 bases from V and 7 bases from J; bases unmatched to any gene: 9. CDR3 length equals 14 residues. Germline V gene sequence: CDR1 SGHDT, CDR2 YYEEEE. The CDR3 loop is CASGLGQGGEKLFF. CDR3 nucleotides: TGTGCCAGCGGCCTCGGACAGGGAGGTGAAAAACTGTTTTTT.

The rearrangement joins TRBV19 to TRBJ2-3, with 10 bases fitting TRBD2. Germline values: CDR1 LNHDA, CDR2 SQIVND (reference sequence). The junction had 11 bases not matched to a gene; V was cut back by 5 bases and J by 6 bases. This CDR3 has 16 residues. For the CDR3, the DNA is TGTGCCAGTAGTCCACTAGCGGGACCATTCCCCGATACGCAGTATTTT. Its translation is CASSPLAGPFPDTQYF.

This clone was picked up a small number of times. This chain uses TRBV5-1 with TRBJ2-1; 13 nucleotides line up with TRBD2. This CDR3 contains 17 residues. The J segment lost 2 bases and the V segment lost 3 bases, leaving 5 bases of the junction unmatched. From germline, CDR1 is SGHRS and CDR2 YFSETQ. DNA of the CDR3: TGCGCCAGCAGCTCCGCTGGACTAGCGGGAGCCTACAATGAGCAGTTCTTC. Its translation: CASSSAGLAGAYNEQFF.

This chain joins TRBV7-2 and TRBJ2-1, with a possible D match to TRBD2 (5 bases). This CDR3 region has 15 residues. V was shortened by 5 bases and J by 0 bases, with 11 bases between the two germline ends. CDR1 is SGHTA and CDR2 is FQGNSA in the germline V gene. CDR3: CASSLLGISYNEQFF. CDR3 DNA: TGTGCCAGCAGCCTCCTCGGGATCTCCTACAATGAGCAGTTCTTC.

This clone was counted between two and nine times. This chain joins TRBV27 and TRBJ1-2; no clear D. Germline loops: CDR1 MNHEY, CDR2 SMNVEV (reference sequence). Between the trimmed V and J ends, which lost 3 bases and 7 bases, there was a span of 12 bases. The CDR3 is 13 residues long. The CDR3 sequence: CASSFSGVGGYTF. Written as DNA, the CDR3 is TGTGCCAGCAGTTTTTCCGGGGTGGGTGGCTACACCTTC.

This rearrangement joins TRBV6-2 or TRBV6-3 to TRBJ2-7, with a tentative D call TRBD1 (5 bases). With 6 bases removed from V and 4 bases from J, the gap between germline ends came to 22 bases. Germline CDR1 is MNHEY and CDR2 is SVGEGT. The CDR3 is made up of 16 amino acids. CDR3 coding DNA: TGTGCCAGCAGCTATTCAAATCAGGGAAGTCTTTACGAGCAGTACTTC. Translated, it gives CASSYSNQGSLYEQYF.

The CDR3 reads CASSLQGNNYGYTF. CDR3 sequence (DNA): TGTGCCAGTAGTCTTCAGGGGAATAACTATGGCTACACCTTC. The chain combines TRBV19 with TRBJ1-2, with D perhaps TRBD1 (6 bases). The ends were cut back, 5 bases at V and 1 base at J, with 11 bases in the middle. Germline lookup yields CDR1 LNHDA and CDR2 SQIVND (reference sequence). This CDR3 comprises 14 residues.

The chain combines TRBV7-2 with TRBJ2-1; D is possibly TRBD1 (6 bases). Germline-derived CDR1 and CDR2 are SGHTA and FQGNSA. The CDR3 sequence is 16 residues long. Trimming shortened V by 2 bases and J by 6 bases, and 17 bases separated the two germline ends. The CDR3 reads CASSLLRTAPINEQFF. For the CDR3, the DNA is TGTGCCAGCAGCTTATTAAGGACAGCCCCCATCAATGAGCAGTTCTTC. Filled out from reference TRBV7-2 and TRBJ2-1, the complete variable domain reads GAGVSQSPSNKVTEKGKDVELRCDPISGHTALYWYRQSLGQGLEFLIYFQGNSAPDKSGLPSDRFSAERTGGSVSTLTIQRTQQEDSAVYLCASSLLRTAPINEQFFGPGTRLTVL.

The chain uses TRBV7-9 and TRBJ2-7; no clear D gene. The CDR3 sequence is 13 residues long. V lost 1 base to trimming and J lost 3 bases, with 7 bases between them. The germline V gene has CDR1 SEHNR and CDR2 FQNEAQ (reference sequence). The CDR3 DNA reads TGTGCCAGCAGCTTAGACGGAGTCTACGAGCAGTACTTC. This codes for CASSLDGVYEQYF.

This clone was seen a few times. The rearrangement uses TRBV7-9 and TRBJ1-3, with D unresolved. Germline lookup yields CDR1 SEHNR and CDR2 FQNEAQ (reference sequence). V was trimmed by 1 base and J by 8 bases, leaving 6 bases between them. The CDR3 is 12 residues long. The CDR3 protein is CASSLDIDTIYF. CDR3 nucleotides: TGTGCCAGCAGCTTAGATATCGACACCATATATTTT.

This chain connects TRBV30 to TRBJ2-7; D unclear. Per the germline V gene, CDR1 is GTSNPN and CDR2 is SVGIG (reference sequence). V was trimmed by 5 bases and J by 2 bases, leaving 10 bases between them. CDR3 size: 12 residues. This CDR3 reads CAWGPYTYEQYF. As DNA, the CDR3 is TGTGCCTGGGGGCCATACACCTACGAGCAGTACTTC.

The V call is TRBV19, the J call TRBJ1-1; maybe TRBD1 (5 bases). V was shortened by 6 bases and J by 7 bases, with 21 bases between the two germline ends. This CDR3 comprises 15 residues. Germline CDR1 LNHDA, CDR2 SQIVND (reference sequence). CDR3 sequence (DNA): TGTGCCAGTAGCTCCGGGACTATACGGGGAGGTGAAGCTTTCTTT. It codes for CASSSGTIRGGEAFF.

This clone was seen only once. The genes are TRBV3-1 (or the pseudogene TRBV3-2) and TRBJ2-1; 10 positions match TRBD2. The germline V gene has CDR1 LGHDT and CDR2 YNNKEL (reference sequence). The CDR3 runs 16 residues. Losses at the gene ends were 2 bases for V and 1 base for J; bases not matched to a gene: 2. CDR3 region: CASSQQTSGSYNEQFF. The CDR3 coding sequence is TGTGCCAGCAGCCAACAGACTAGCGGGTCCTACAATGAGCAGTTCTTC.

The chain employs TRBV28 and TRBJ1-5, with D possibly matching TRBD1 (6 bases). The V end was cut by 1 base, the J end by 1 base, with 11 bases between. The CDR3 is 16 residues long. The V gene's germline CDR1 is MDHEN and CDR2 SYDVKM. The CDR3 DNA follows: TGTGCCAGCAGTTTATCACAGGGCGTCAGCAATCAGCCCCAGCATTTT. This sequence encodes CASSLSQGVSNQPQHF.

The chain joins TRBV14 to TRBJ1-1; a possible D gene is TRBD1 (5 bases). The CDR3 is 16 residues long. CDR1 is SGHDN and CDR2 is FVKESK in the germline V gene. Deletions cut 0 bases from V and 2 bases from J, with 13 bases between. The CDR3 reads CASSQDLGHLNTEAFF. CDR3 DNA: TGTGCCAGCAGCCAAGATCTTGGACACCTAAACACTGAAGCTTTCTTT.

The rearrangement joins TRBV24-1 to TRBJ2-3, with D perhaps matching TRBD1 (5 bases). V lost 1 base to trimming and J lost 13 bases, with 11 bases between them. CDR1 is KGHDR, CDR2 SFDVKD, per germline. This CDR3 region has 12 residues. The CDR3 sequence: CATSDLRGIKYF. The CDR3 DNA sequence: TGTGCCACCAGTGATTTAAGGGGTATTAAGTATTTT.

This clone was seen only once. This chain links TRBV27 with TRBJ1-2; TRBD1 matches at 9 bases. J lost 8 bases, V lost 4 bases, and 5 bases had no gene match. Germline assignment: CDR1 MNHEY and CDR2 SMNVEV (reference sequence). This CDR3 is built from 13 residues. CDR3 nucleotide sequence: TGTGCCAGCAGTTCTCTAGACAGGGGGGGCTACACCTTC. Its translation: CASSSLDRGGYTF.

V and J are TRBV27 and TRBJ1-2, with D possibly TRBD1 on 6 matching bases. Germline CDR1 and CDR2: MNHEY and SMNVEV (reference sequence). V gave up 4 bases and J gave up 4 bases, with 13 bases separating them. The CDR3 is made up of 14 amino acids. The CDR3 sequence: CASSSSGQPYGYTF. As DNA, the CDR3 is TGTGCCAGCAGTTCCTCCGGACAGCCCTATGGCTACACCTTC.

CDR3 nucleotide sequence: TGTGCCAGCTCATCCTATCGAGGGGAGGTCTATGGCTACACCTTC. Translating gives CASSSYRGEVYGYTF. The rearrangement uses TRBV3-1 (or the pseudogene TRBV3-2) and TRBJ1-2; possible D gene TRBD1, 5 bases. CDR3 length equals 15 residues. The germline gives CDR1 LGHDT, CDR2 YNNKEL (reference sequence). V lost 8 bases, J lost 4 bases, and 20 bases lay in between.

J is TRBJ2-7 and V is TRBV11-3; 8 positions match TRBD2. CDR1 is SGHNT and CDR2 is YENEEA in the germline V gene. This CDR3 has 15 residues. The V segment lost 5 bases and the J segment 5 bases; nucleotides outside the gene matches: 11. CDR3 bases: TGTGCCAGCAGCACCCGCGGGACTAGTAGTGACGAGCAGTACTTC. Amino acids: CASSTRGTSSDEQYF.

The V call is TRBV7-9, the J call TRBJ2-4; 7 bases align to TRBD2. This CDR3 has 13 amino acids. From germline, CDR1 is SEHNR and CDR2 FQNEAQ (reference sequence). V dropped 3 bases and J dropped 6; count of bases not matched to a gene: 2. The CDR3 coding sequence is TGTGCCAGCAGCTTTATAGCGGGAAACATTCAGTACTTC. This sequence encodes CASSFIAGNIQYF.

The rearrangement uses TRBV14 and TRBJ2-6; perhaps TRBD1 as D (5 bases). The CDR3 runs 18 residues. Germline CDR1 reads SGHDN; CDR2 reads FVKESK. V was clipped by 4 bases and J by 1 base, with 17 bases between them. CDR3 region: CASSRRQSVRSGANVLTF. The CDR3, as DNA: TGTGCCAGCAGCCGAAGACAGTCGGTCAGGTCTGGGGCCAACGTCCTGACTTTC.

The J gene is TRBJ2-5, the V gene TRBV7-6, with TRBD2 identical over 15 bases. Germline CDR1 reads SGHVS; CDR2 reads FNYEAQ. The CDR3 runs 17 residues. V gave up 5 bases and J gave up 5 bases; unmatched junction bases: 9. CDR3 nucleotide sequence: TGTGCCAGCAGCCCTAGGACCGGGACTAGCGGGAGGGAGACCCAGTACTTC. The encoded protein is CASSPRTGTSGRETQYF. Combining the CDR3 with reference TRBV7-6 and TRBJ2-5 gives the whole variable domain GAGVSQSPRYKVTKRGQDVALRCDPISGHVSLYWYRQALGQGPEFLTYFNYEAQQDKSGLPNDRFSAERPEGSISTLTIQRTEQRDSAMYRCASSPRTGTSGRETQYFGPGTRLLVL.